This TCR beta chain derives from a study of vaccination and CD4 T cells after COVID-19. TCRdb passed the PCR reads through MiXCR, listing each CDR3 protein once. Among some 27,000 distinct CDR3 sequences listed, around 49% were seen once. Turning to this clonotype: Its antigen remains unidentified.

Trimming at V came to 5 bases and at J to 2 bases, leaving 7 bases not matched to a gene. Germline V gives CDR1 DFQATT, CDR2 SNEGSKA (reference sequence). CDR3 length equals 14 residues. Regarding the study as a whole: Reactive clonotype counts went from median approximately 23 after infection to around 38 after vaccination, nonsignificantly.

Time point given: late sampling 161 to 241 days after vaccination in three convalescent patients. Sequencing was performed on CD4+ T cells from blood, taken about 7 months after SARS-CoV-2 vaccination. The receptor was derived from a human donor who had recovered from COVID-19. The V call is TRBV20-1, the J call TRBJ2-7; TRBD2 matches 9 bases. The CDR3 DNA reads as TGCAGTGCTCGATTCGGACTAGCGACCTACGAGCAGTACTTC. Translation gives CSARFGLATYEQYF.